These T cell receptor beta chains were read from a single sample in a study of CD8+CD57+ T cells in acquired aplastic anemia. TCRdb redid the calling of the reads with MiXCR, one entry per CDR3 protein. The sample holds more than 250,000 distinct CDR3 sequences, roughly 50% seen once. The sequenced material came from sorted CD4+, CD8+, or CD8+CD57+ T cells (not recorded which) from PBMCs. The receptors stem from a human donor with severe aplastic anemia or a healthy control (not recorded which). The CDR3 runs from the conserved cysteine through the conserved F or W. The order of the fields is V gene, J gene, D gene, CDR3 protein. The D gene is left open where the match is weak.

v_call: TRBV2; j_call: TRBJ1-1; d_call: .; cdr3_aa: CASSDWAGRGTEAFF
v_call: TRBV7-8; j_call: TRBJ1-1; d_call: .; cdr3_aa: CASSLAGAARAFF
v_call: TRBV12-3/TRBV12-4; j_call: TRBJ2-1; d_call: .; cdr3_aa: CASSFRRVGGNEQFF
v_call: TRBV5-1; j_call: TRBJ2-7; d_call: TRBD2; cdr3_aa: CASSLFGSGGTYEQYF
v_call: TRBV10-1; j_call: TRBJ2-5; d_call: TRBD2; cdr3_aa: CASSEPGLAGGQETQYF
v_call: TRBV5-1; j_call: TRBJ2-1; d_call: TRBD1; cdr3_aa: CASSAGTGKYNEQFF
v_call: TRBV9; j_call: TRBJ2-7; d_call: TRBD2; cdr3_aa: CASSVGTSENYEQYF
v_call: TRBV3-1; j_call: TRBJ1-2; d_call: .; cdr3_aa: CASSQMDRSNYGYTF
v_call: TRBV7-9; j_call: TRBJ1-1; d_call: .; cdr3_aa: CASSPTGNAEAFF
v_call: TRBV7-3; j_call: TRBJ1-1; d_call: .; cdr3_aa: CASSPALGVTEAFF
v_call: TRBV6-5; j_call: TRBJ2-1; d_call: TRBD2; cdr3_aa: CASSNLAGGHHEQFF
v_call: TRBV12-3/TRBV12-4; j_call: TRBJ2-7; d_call: .; cdr3_aa: CASRTNREHEQYF
v_call: TRBV11-2; j_call: TRBJ2-3; d_call: TRBD2; cdr3_aa: CASSLGAGGGDTQYF
v_call: TRBV25-1; j_call: TRBJ2-5; d_call: TRBD1; cdr3_aa: CASSELDRGGGTQYF
v_call: TRBV24-1; j_call: TRBJ2-1; d_call: TRBD2; cdr3_aa: CATSGKSGRPLNEQFF
v_call: TRBV11-1; j_call: TRBJ1-6; d_call: .; cdr3_aa: CASSLVINPPLHF
v_call: TRBV7-9; j_call: TRBJ2-1; d_call: .; cdr3_aa: CASSFFSYNEQFF
v_call: TRBV6-4; j_call: TRBJ1-6; d_call: .; cdr3_aa: CASSDEGGTFRHFNSPLHF
v_call: TRBV10-3; j_call: TRBJ2-5; d_call: TRBD2; cdr3_aa: CAISSAGGTQYF
v_call: TRBV10-3; j_call: TRBJ1-2; d_call: .; cdr3_aa: CAISESGEHYGYTF
v_call: TRBV20-1; j_call: TRBJ2-3; d_call: .; cdr3_aa: CSAREGGSGTDTQYF
v_call: TRBV24-1; j_call: TRBJ1-6; d_call: .; cdr3_aa: CATSDFGRGKDSPLHF
v_call: TRBV7-9; j_call: TRBJ1-2; d_call: .; cdr3_aa: CASSLQRGGYTF
v_call: TRBV7-3; j_call: TRBJ2-1; d_call: .; cdr3_aa: CASSPTTLSGDEQFF
v_call: TRBV20-1; j_call: TRBJ2-3; d_call: .; cdr3_aa: CSARVTDTQYF
v_call: TRBV29-1; j_call: TRBJ2-5; d_call: .; cdr3_aa: CSLGSQETQYF